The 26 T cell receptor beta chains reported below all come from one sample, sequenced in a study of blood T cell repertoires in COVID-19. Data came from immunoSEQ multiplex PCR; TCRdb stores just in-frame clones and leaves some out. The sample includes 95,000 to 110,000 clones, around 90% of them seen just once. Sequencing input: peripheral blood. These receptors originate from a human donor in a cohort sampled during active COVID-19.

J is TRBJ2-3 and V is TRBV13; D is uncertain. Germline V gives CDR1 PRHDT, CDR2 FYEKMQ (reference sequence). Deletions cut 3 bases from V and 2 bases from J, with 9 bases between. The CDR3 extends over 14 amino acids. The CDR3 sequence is CASSFGGTTDTQYF. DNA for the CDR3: TGTGCCAGCAGCTTTGGCGGTACCACAGATACGCAGTATTTT.

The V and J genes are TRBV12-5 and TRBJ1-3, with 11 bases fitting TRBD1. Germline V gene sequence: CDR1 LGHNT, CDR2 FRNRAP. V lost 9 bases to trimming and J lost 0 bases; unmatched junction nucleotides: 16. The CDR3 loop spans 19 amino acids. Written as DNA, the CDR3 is TGTGCTAGCCCTGTCCCGGGACAGGGGGGGGGTCACTCTGGAAACACCATATATTTT. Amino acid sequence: CASPVPGQGGGHSGNTIYF.

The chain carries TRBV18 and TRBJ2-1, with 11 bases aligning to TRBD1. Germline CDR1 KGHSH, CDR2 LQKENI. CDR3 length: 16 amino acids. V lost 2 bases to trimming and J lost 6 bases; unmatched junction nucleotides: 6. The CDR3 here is CASSPIWGTGGNEQFF. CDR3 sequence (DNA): TGTGCCAGCTCACCAATATGGGGGACAGGGGGCAATGAGCAGTTCTTC.

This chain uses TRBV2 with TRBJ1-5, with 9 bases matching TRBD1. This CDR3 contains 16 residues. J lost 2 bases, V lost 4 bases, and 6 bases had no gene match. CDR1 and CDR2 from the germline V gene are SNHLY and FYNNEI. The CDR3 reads CASSGPGQGGNQPQHF. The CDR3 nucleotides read TGTGCCAGCAGTGGTCCGGGACAGGGAGGCAATCAGCCCCAGCATTTT.

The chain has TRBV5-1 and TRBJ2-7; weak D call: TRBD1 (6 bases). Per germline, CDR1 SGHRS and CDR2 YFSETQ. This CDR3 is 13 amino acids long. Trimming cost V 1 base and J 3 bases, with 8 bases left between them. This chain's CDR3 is CASSLTGNYEQYF. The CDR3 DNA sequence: TGCGCCAGCAGCTTGACAGGGAACTACGAGCAGTACTTC.

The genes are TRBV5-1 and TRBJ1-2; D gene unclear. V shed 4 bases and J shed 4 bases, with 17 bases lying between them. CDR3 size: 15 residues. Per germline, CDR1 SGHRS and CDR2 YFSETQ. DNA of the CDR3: TGCGCCAGCAGCGATACCGGGTCCAGCACCTATGGCTACACCTTC. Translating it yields CASSDTGSSTYGYTF.

The CDR3 DNA follows: TGTGCCAGCAGCCAAGCCGGGACAGACAATGAGCAGTTCTTC. It encodes CASSQAGTDNEQFF. This chain links TRBV3-1 (or the pseudogene TRBV3-2) with TRBJ2-1; 7 bases align to TRBD1. The J segment lost 5 bases and the V segment lost 1 base, leaving 2 bases of the junction unmatched. Germline-derived CDR1 and CDR2 are LGHDT and YNNKEL (reference sequence). The length of the CDR3 is 14 residues.

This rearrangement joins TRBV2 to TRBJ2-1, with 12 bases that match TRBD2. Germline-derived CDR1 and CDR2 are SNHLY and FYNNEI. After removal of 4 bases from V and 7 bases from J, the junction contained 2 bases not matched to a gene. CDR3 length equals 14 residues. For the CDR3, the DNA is TGTGCCAGCAGTGCTAGCGGGAGGGTTAATGAGCAGTTCTTC. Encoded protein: CASSASGRVNEQFF.

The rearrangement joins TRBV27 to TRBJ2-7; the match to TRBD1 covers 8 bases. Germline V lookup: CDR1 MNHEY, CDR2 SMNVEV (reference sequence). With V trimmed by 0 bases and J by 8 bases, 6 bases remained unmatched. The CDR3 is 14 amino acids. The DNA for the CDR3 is TGTGCCAGCAGTTTATCGAATGGGGACAGGAAGCAGTACTTC. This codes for CASSLSNGDRKQYF.

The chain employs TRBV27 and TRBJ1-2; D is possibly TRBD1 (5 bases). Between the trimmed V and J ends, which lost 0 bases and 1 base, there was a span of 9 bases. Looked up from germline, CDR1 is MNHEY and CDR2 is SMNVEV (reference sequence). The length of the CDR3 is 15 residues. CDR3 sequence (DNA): TGTGCCAGCAGTTTATCAGGGGAGGATAACTATGGCTACACCTTC. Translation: CASSLSGEDNYGYTF.

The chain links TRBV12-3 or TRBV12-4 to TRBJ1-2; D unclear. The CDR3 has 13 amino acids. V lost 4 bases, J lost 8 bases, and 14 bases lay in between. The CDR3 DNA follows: TGTGCCAGCAGTTACCTCCCATCACAGGGCTACACCTTC. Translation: CASSYLPSQGYTF.

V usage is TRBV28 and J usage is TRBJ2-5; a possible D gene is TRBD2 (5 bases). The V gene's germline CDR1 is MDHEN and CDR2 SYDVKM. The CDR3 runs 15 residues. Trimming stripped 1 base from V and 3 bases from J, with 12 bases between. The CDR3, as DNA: TGTGCCAGCAGTTTATTTGGGGTCGGGGAAGAGACCCAGTACTTC. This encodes CASSLFGVGEETQYF.

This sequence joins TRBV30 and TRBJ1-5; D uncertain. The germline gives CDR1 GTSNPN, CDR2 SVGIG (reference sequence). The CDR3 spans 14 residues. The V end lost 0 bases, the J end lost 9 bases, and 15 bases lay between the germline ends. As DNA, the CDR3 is TGTGCCTGGAGTGTAGGGCGGGCGCTTCGGCCCCAGCATTTT. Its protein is CAWSVGRALRPQHF.

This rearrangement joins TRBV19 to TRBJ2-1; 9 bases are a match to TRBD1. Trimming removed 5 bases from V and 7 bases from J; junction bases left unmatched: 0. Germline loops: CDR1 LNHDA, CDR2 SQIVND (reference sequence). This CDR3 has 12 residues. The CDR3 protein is CASSDRGNEQFF. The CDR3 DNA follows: TGTGCCAGTAGTGACAGGGGGAATGAGCAGTTCTTC.

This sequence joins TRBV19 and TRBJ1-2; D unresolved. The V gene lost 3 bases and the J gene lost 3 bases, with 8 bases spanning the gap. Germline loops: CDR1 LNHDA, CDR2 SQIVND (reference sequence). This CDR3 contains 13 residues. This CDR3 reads CASSILGDYGYTF. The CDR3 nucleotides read TGTGCCAGTAGTATCCTGGGCGACTATGGCTACACCTTC.

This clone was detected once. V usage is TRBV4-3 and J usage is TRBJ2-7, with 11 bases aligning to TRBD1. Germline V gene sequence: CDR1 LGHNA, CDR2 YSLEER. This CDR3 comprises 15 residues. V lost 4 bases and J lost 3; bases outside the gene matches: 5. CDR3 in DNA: TGCGCCAGCAGCCGGTCCGGGACAGGGGGCTACGAGCAGTACTTC. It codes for CASSRSGTGGYEQYF.

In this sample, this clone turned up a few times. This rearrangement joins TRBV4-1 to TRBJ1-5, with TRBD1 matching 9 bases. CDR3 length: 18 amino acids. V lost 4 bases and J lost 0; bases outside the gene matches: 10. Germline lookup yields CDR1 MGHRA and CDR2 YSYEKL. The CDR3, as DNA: TGCGCCAGCAGCCGCCTAGGGGGGACAGGGTATAGCAATCAGCCCCAGCATTTT. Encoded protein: CASSRLGGTGYSNQPQHF.

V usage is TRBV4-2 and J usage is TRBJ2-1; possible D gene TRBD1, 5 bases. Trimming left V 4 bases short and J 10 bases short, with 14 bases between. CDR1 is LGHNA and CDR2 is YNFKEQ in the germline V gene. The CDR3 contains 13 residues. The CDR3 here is CASSPSSRTEQFF. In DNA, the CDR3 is TGTGCCAGCAGCCCCTCTTCGAGGACAGAGCAGTTCTTC.

The CDR3 is CASSLGGEAFF. The CDR3 nucleotides read TGTGCCAGCAGCTTAGGAGGTGAAGCTTTCTTT. V gene TRBV7-9 combines with J gene TRBJ1-1, with unresolved D. CDR3 length: 11 residues. V dropped 1 base and J dropped 7 bases, with 4 bases sitting between them. Germline V CDR1 and CDR2: SEHNR, FQNEAQ (reference sequence). The whole variable domain, filled in from reference TRBV7-9 and TRBJ1-1, reads DTGVSQNPRHKITKRGQNVTFRCDPISEHNRLYWYRQTLGQGPEFLTYFQNEAQLEKSRLLSDRFSAERPKGSFSTLEIQRTEQGDSAMYLCASSLGGEAFFGQGTRLTVV.

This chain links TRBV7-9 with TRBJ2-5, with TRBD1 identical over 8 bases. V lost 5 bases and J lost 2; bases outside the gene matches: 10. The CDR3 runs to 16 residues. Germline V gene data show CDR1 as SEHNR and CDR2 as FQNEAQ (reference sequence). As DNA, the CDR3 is TGTGCCAGCAGCACCCTGGGACAGGCAAAACAAGAGACCCAGTACTTC. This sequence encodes CASSTLGQAKQETQYF.

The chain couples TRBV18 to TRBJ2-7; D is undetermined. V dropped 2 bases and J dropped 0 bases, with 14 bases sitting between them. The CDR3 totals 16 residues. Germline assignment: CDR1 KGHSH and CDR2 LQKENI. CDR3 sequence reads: CASSPRLGSGSYEQYF. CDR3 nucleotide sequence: TGTGCCAGCTCACCAAGGCTCGGGTCTGGCTCCTACGAGCAGTACTTC.

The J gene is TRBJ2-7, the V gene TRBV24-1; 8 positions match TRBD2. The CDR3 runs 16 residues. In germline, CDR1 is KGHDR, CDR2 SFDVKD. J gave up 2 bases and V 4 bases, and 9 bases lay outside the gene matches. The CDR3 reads CATSDTGGELPYEQYF. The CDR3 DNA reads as TGTGCCACCAGTGACACCGGGGGGGAGCTCCCCTACGAGCAGTACTTC.

The CDR3 DNA follows: TGCAGCGCCGGACAGGGAGGCAATCAGCCCCAGCATTTT. Translation: CSAGQGGNQPQHF. The gene calls are TRBV29-1 and TRBJ1-5; 8 bases line up with TRBD1. Germline CDR1 reads SQVTM; CDR2 reads ANQGSEA. The CDR3 has 13 residues. The V and J ends lost 7 bases and 2 bases, in that order; junction bases with no gene match: 4.

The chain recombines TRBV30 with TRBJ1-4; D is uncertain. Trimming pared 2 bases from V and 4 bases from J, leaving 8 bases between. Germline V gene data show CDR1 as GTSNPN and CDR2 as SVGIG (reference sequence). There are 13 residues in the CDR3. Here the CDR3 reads CAWSLGVNEKLFF. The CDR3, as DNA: TGTGCCTGGAGTTTGGGCGTTAATGAAAAACTGTTTTTT.

The CDR3: CAISEVGGAYEQYF. CDR3 sequence (DNA): TGTGCCATCAGTGAGGTCGGCGGGGCTTACGAGCAGTACTTC. This chain connects TRBV10-3 to TRBJ2-7, with a possible D match to TRBD2 (6 bases). Germline V gene lookup returns CDR1 ENHRY and CDR2 SYGVKD. V dropped 2 bases and J dropped 4 bases, with 12 bases sitting between them. There are 14 residues in the CDR3.

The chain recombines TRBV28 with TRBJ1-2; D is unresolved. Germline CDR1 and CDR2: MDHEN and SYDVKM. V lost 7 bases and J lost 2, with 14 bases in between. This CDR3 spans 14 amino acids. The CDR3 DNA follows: TGTGCCAGCACCCTGGTGTGGAGGAACTATGGCTACACCTTC. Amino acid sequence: CASTLVWRNYGYTF.